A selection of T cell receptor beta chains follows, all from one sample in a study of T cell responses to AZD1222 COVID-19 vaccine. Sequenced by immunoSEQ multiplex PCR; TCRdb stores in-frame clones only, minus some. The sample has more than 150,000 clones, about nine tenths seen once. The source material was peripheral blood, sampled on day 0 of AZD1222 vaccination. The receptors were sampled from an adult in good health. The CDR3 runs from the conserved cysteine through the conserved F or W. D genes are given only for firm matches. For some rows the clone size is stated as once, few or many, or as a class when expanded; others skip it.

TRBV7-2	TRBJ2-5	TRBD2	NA	TGTGCCAGCAGCTTGTTTTTCGCGGGAGTACAGGAGACCCAGTACTTC	CASSLFFAGVQETQYF
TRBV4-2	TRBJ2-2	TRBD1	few	TGTGCCAGCAGCGTCTCGTCCGGGACAGATGCCGGGGAGCTGTTTTTT	CASSVSSGTDAGELFF
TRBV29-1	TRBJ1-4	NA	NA	TGCAGCGTTGAAGGAGGGCCTAATGAAAAACTGTTTTTT	CSVEGGPNEKLFF
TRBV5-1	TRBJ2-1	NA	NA	TGCGCCAGCAGCTTGGCCATTTCTAATGAGCAGTTCTTC	CASSLAISNEQFF
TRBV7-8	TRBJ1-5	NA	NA	TGTGCCAGCAGCGGGGGGGGACCTAAGTCCCAGCATTTT	CASSGGGPKSQHF
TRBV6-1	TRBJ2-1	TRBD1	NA	TGTGCCAGCAGTGAAGCCGAGACAGGGGGGCATGAGCAGTTCTTC	CASSEAETGGHEQFF
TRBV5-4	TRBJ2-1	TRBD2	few	TGTGCCAGCAGCTTGATGGCGACTAGCGGGAGGGGTGAGCAGTTCTTC	CASSLMATSGRGEQFF
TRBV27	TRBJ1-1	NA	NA	TGTGCCAGCAGTCTACAGGACCCAAGGGGCACTGAAGCTTTCTTT	CASSLQDPRGTEAFF
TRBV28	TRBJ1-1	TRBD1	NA	TGTGCCAGCAGTCGACAGGGAGTCATGAACACTGAAGCTTTCTTT	CASSRQGVMNTEAFF
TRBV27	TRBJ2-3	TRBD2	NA	TGTGCCAGCGGGTGGTTAACTAGCGGGCAAGAGAGGGATACGCAGTATTTT	CASGWLTSGQERDTQYF
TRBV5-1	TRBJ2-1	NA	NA	TGCGCCAGCACCCACGGGGGAAGGGTCTCCTACAATGAGCAGTTCTTC	CASTHGGRVSYNEQFF
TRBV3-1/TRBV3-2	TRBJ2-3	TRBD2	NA	TGTGCCAGCAAGGCTAGCGGGGGGGCGGGTACGCAGTATTTT	CASKASGGAGTQYF
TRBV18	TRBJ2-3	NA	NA	TGTGCCAGCTCACCCCGCACAGATACGCAGTATTTT	CASSPRTDTQYF
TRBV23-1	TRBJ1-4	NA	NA	TGCGCCAGCAGTCAAAGCAGACTAGTTGAAAAACTGTTTTTT	CASSQSRLVEKLFF
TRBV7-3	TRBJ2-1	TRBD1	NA	TGTGCCAGCAGCCGGGGACAGGGTTATGGTGAGCAGTTCTTC	CASSRGQGYGEQFF
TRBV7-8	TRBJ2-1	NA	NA	TGTGCCAGCAGCCCGGTAAAAAATGAGCAGTTCTTC	CASSPVKNEQFF
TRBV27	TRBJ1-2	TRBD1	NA	TGTGCCAGCAGTCCACAACAGGGGTTTCTCGGCTACACCTTC	CASSPQQGFLGYTF
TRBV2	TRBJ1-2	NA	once	TGTGCCAGCAGTCCTTCCGAAAACTATGGCTACACCTTC	CASSPSENYGYTF
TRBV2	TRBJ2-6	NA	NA	TGTGCCAGCAGTAACAGGGCCAACGTCCTGACTTTC	CASSNRANVLTF
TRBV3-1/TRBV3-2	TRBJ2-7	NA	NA	TGTGCCAGCAGCCAAGCTGTACAGGGTGGCGAGCAGTACTTC	CASSQAVQGGEQYF